Here is one TCR beta chain with its context. The antigen it recognizes is unknown. No quality values exist for individual bases; no much larger clone is one base distant. The data originate from a study of shared clonotypes between healthy human individuals (dated by TCRdb to 2018 to 2021). As for the study more broadly: The cohort comprised two women and three men aged 18 to 49 years. Per donor, three plates each were used for CD4 naive and CD4 memory, two for CD8 naive, and one for CD8 memory. The study deeply sequenced blood TCR repertoires of about 5 healthy adults to estimate repertoire size and the extent of clonotype sharing between individuals. To increase sequencing depth and limit assay-specific biases, different laboratories used diverse techniques to prepare libraries and sequence TCR repertoires. Between about 0.8 and 9 billion PBMCs per donor were obtained by leukapheresis.

The germline V gene (reference sequence) supplies CDR1 MNHEY and CDR2 SMNVEV. Deletion took 5 bases off V and 2 bases off J, with a span of 18 bases between the germline ends. The CDR3 spans 16 residues, from the cysteine through the phenylalanine. Only the CDR3 region is kept as DNA, spanning 48 bases read in frame from base 1. Using the deep immunoSEQ assay, TCR CDR3 regions were amplified from genomic DNA by multiplex PCR. Extracted genomic DNA from each cell subset was spread evenly across all wells of several immunoSEQ 96-well plates, with each plate serving as a replicate. For sorted subsets, roughly 190 ng of genomic DNA, equivalent to some 33,000 T cell genomes, went into each replicate PCR. Purified libraries were quantified with a Qubit 3.0 fluorometer, sized on a Bioanalyzer 2100, and re-quantified with the KAPA Library Quantification kit. A separate single-read 150-cycle Illumina NextSeq 550 flow cell was used to sequence each immunoSEQ 96-well plate. Per the original workflow: Because the immunoSEQ output included only junctional sequences and no quality scores, the filtering could not be the same as the filtering used for full-length reads. To assign V/J genes and CDR3, sequences were annotated using PyIR, a Python wrapper for IgBLAST v1.9, with IMGT germline references. Any read was removed if the V/J assignment was weak (E-value above 1e-6), the CDR3 was missing, or the read contained stop codons, out-of-frame junctions, or ambiguous translated residues. V3J clonotypes were defined as sequences sharing an identical inferred V gene, J gene, and CDR3 amino acid sequence. Percentage overlap between repertoires was calculated by dividing the number of shared unique clonotypes by the size of the smaller repertoire. Repertoire richness was assessed with RTK rarefaction, the Chao1 estimator, and Recon v2.1 estimates of unobserved clonotypes. For all TCRbeta clonotypes obtained by the gDNA method from a few donors, generation probabilities were computed with OLGA. Held by TCRdb, this immuneACCESS table contains in-frame sequences only and omits some clones. Under half of the omission traces to an unresolved V gene where checked; the cause of the rest is unknown. For V, J and clone size, that table is used; D and trimming come from the DNA. Recorded for this sample are hundreds of thousands of clones; approximately 96% of them occurred a single time. The top ten clonotypes cover about 0.12% of the sample.

General conclusions and limits of the study: Because the study included only a small number of donors, the genetic and exposure-history diversity represented was limited. Only blood was sampled, and tissue TCR repertoires likely differ from those in blood. Compared with non-shared clonotypes, the clonotypes found in all four sorted-subset donors had higher generation probabilities. Naive subsets generally had larger estimated clonotype richness than memory subsets. Rarefaction of sorted-subset datasets indicated incomplete sequencing despite the large sequencing depth. Sharing across a few donors was observed for approximately 5% of naive CD4, under 4% of naive CD8, 2% to 2.5% of memory CD4, and roughly 0.4% of memory CD8 clonotypes. Pairwise subsampling indicated that sequencing depth was expected to affect the degree of clonotype sharing among donors.

CD8 naive samples consisted of CD45RO-negative cells that were positively selected for CCR7, yielding a CD45RA+CCR7+ population without TemRA cells. Donors were healthy HIV-negative adults with no recently reported acute infections or vaccinations. Only Caucasian adults living in Nashville, Tennessee, USA were represented among the donors. After blood collection by leukapheresis, PBMCs were isolated using Ficoll-Histopaque density gradient centrifugation and then cryopreserved in the vapor phase of liquid nitrogen. Analytical flow cytometry was used to check the purity and quantity of each magnetically sorted T cell population. Each sorted fraction had its genomic DNA isolated and then quantified by UV absorbance on a Nanodrop 2000c.

Sequencing was done on a sample of naive CD8+ T cells sorted from blood. The cell subset or site label for this specimen denotes: CD45RA+CCR7+. Recombination connected TRBV27 to TRBJ1-1; no confident D gene assignment can be made. The TCR was taken from a woman in her 30s in good health. The bases are TGTGCCAGCAGTCCCCTCGGGCAGAGGATTAACACTGAAGCTTTCTTT. This gives the protein CASSPLGQRINTEAFF.